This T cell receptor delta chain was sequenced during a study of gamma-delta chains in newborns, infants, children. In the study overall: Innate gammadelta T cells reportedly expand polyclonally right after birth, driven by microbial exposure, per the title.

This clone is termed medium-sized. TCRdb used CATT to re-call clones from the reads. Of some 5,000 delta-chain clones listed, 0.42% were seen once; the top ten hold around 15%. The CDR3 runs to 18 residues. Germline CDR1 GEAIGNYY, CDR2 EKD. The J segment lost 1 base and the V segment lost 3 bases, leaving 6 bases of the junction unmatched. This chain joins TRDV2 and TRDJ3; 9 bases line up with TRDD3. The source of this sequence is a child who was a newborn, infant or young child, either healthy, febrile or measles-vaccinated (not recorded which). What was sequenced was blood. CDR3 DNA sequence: TGTGCCTGTGACGTACTGGGGGACCAATCCTGGGACACCCGACAGATGTTTTTC. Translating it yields CACDVLGDQSWDTRQMFF.